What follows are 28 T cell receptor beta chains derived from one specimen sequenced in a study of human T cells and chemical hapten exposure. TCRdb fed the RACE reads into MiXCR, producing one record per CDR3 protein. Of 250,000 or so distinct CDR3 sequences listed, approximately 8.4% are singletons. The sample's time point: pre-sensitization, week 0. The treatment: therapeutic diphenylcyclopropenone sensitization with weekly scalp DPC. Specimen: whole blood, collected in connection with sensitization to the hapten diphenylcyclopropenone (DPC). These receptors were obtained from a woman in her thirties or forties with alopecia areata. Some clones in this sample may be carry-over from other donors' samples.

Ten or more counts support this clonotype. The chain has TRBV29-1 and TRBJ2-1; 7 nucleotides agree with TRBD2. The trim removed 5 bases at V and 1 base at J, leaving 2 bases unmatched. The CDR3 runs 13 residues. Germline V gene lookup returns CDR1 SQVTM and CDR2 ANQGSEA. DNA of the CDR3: TGCAGCGTTCTAGCGGATTCCTACAATGAGCAGTTCTTC. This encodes CSVLADSYNEQFF.

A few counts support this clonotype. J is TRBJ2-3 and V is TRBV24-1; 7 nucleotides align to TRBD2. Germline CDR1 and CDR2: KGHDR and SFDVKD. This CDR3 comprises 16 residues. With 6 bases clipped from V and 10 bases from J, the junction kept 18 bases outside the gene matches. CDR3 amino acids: CATSPTGPGLRNPQYF. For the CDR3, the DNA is TGTGCCACCAGTCCGACCGGTCCGGGACTAAGGAATCCGCAGTATTTT.

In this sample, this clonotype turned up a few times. In DNA form, the CDR3 reads TGTGCCAGCAATGAACCGGGACAGGGAAAAGGAGAAAAACTGTTTTTT. Translation: CASNEPGQGKGEKLFF. The genes are TRBV28 and TRBJ1-4; 9 bases match TRBD1. V was pared by 7 bases and J by 8 bases, with 14 bases of the junction left unmatched. Germline V lookup: CDR1 MDHEN, CDR2 SYDVKM. This CDR3 is built from 16 residues.

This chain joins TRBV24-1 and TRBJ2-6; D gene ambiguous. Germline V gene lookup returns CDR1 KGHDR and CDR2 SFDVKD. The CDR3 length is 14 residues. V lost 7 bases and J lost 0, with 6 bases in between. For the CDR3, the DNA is TGTGCCACCAGGGGCCCCTCTGGGGCCAACGTCCTGACTTTC. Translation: CATRGPSGANVLTF.

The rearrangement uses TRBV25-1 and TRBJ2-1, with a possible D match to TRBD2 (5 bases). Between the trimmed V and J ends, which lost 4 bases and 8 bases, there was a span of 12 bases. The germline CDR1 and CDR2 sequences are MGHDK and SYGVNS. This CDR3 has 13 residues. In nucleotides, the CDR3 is TGTGCCAGCAGTGCCCCCACTAGGGATGAGCAGTTCTTC. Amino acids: CASSAPTRDEQFF.

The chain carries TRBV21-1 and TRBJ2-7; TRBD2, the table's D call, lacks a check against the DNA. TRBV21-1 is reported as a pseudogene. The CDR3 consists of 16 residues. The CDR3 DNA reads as TGTGCCAGCAGCGGACTGACTAGCGGGGGCTCCTACGAGCAGTACTTC. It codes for CASSGLTSGGSYEQYF.

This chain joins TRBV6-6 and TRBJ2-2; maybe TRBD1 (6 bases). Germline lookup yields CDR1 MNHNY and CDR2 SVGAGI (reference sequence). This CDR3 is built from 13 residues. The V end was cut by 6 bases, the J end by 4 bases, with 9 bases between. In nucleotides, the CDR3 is TGTGCCAGCAGAGGACAGTTCACCGGGGAGCTGTTTTTT. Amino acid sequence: CASRGQFTGELFF.

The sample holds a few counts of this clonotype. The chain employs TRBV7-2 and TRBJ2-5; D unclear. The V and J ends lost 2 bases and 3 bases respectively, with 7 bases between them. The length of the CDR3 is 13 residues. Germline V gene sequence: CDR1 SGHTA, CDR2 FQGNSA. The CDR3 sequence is CASSLSKEETQYF. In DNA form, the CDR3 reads TGTGCCAGCAGCTTATCTAAGGAAGAGACCCAGTACTTC.

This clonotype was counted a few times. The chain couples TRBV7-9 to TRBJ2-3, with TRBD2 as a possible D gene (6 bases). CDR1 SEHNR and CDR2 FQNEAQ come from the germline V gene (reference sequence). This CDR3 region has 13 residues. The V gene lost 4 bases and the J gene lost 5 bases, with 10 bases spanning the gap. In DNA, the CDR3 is TGTGCCAGCAGCTCCTCTAGCGTAGATACGCAGTATTTT. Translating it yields CASSSSSVDTQYF.

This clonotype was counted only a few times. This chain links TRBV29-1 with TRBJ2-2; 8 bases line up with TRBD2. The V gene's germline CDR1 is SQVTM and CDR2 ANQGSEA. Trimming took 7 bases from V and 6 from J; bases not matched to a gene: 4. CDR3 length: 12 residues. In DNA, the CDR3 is TGCAGCGGGGGACTAGGACCCGGGGAGCTGTTTTTT. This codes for CSGGLGPGELFF.

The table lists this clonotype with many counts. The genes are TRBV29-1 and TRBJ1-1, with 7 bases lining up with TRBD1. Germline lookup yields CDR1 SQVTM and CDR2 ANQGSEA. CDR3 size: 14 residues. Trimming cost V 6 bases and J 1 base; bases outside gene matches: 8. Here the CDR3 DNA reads TGCAGCGTCGGGACAGTAACTCAGAACACTGAAGCTTTCTTT. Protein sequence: CSVGTVTQNTEAFF.

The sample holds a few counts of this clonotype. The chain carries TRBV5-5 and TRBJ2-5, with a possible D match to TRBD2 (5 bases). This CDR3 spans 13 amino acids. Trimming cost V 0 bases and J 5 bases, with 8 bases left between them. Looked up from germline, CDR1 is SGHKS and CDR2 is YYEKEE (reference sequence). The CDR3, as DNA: TGTGCCAGCAGCTTGGTGGCGGGTGAGACCCAGTACTTC. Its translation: CASSLVAGETQYF.

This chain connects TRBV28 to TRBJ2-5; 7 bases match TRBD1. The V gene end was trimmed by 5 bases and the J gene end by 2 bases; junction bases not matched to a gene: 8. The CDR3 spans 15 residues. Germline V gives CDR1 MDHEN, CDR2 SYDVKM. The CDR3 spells CASSQGQWRQETQYF. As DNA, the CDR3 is TGTGCCAGCAGTCAGGGACAGTGGAGACAAGAGACCCAGTACTTC.

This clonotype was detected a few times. CDR3 in amino acids: CASSLDRGQNYGYTF. In DNA, the CDR3 is TGTGCCAGCAGCTTAGACAGGGGTCAAAACTATGGCTACACCTTC. The chain joins TRBV13 to TRBJ1-2, with 7 bases identical to TRBD1. The CDR3 runs 15 residues. V lost 1 base and J lost 2; bases outside the gene matches: 4. Germline assignment: CDR1 PRHDT and CDR2 FYEKMQ (reference sequence).

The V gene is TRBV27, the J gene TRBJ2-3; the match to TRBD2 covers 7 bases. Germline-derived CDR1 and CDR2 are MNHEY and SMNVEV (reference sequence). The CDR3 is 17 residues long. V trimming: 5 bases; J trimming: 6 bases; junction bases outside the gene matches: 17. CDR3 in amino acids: CASSPYRAGAERDTQYF. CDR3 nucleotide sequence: TGTGCCAGCAGTCCCTATAGGGCGGGAGCAGAAAGGGATACGCAGTATTTT.

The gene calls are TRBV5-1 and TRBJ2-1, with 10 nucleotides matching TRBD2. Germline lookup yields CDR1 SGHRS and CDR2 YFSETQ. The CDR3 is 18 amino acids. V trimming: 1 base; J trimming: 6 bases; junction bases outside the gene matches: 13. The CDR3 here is CASSLNSYKASGSNEQFF. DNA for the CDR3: TGCGCCAGCAGCTTGAATAGTTATAAGGCTAGCGGGAGCAATGAGCAGTTCTTC.

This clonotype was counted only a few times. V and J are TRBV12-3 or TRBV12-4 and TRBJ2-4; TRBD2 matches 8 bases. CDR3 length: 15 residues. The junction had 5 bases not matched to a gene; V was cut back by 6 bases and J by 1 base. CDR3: CASSLGGRAKNIQYF. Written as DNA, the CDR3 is TGTGCCAGCAGCCTCGGCGGGAGGGCCAAAAACATTCAGTACTTC.

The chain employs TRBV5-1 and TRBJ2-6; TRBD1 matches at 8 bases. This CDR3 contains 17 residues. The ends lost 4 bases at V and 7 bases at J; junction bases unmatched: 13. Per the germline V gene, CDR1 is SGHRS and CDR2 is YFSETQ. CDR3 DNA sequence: TGCGCCAGCAGCGTACAGGGGGGAACCGCTATAGCCAACGTCCTGACTTTC. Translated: CASSVQGGTAIANVLTF.

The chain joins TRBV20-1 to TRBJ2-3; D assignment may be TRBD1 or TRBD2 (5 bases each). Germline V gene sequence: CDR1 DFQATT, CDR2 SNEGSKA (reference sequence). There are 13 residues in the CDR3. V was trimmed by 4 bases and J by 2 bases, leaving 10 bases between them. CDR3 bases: TGCAGTGCTAACCGGGACGTCACAGATACGCAGTATTTT. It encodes CSANRDVTDTQYF.

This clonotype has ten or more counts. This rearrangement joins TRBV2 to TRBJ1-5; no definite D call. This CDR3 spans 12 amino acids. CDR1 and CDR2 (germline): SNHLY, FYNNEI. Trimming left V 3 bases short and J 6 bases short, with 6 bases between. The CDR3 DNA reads TGTGCCAGCAGTGATCAACCTCAGCCCCAGCATTTT. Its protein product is CASSDQPQPQHF. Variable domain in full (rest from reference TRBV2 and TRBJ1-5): EPEVTQTPSHQVTQMGQEVILRCVPISNHLYFYWYRQILGQKVEFLVSFYNNEISEKSEIFDDQFSVERPDGSNFTLKIRSTKLEDSAMYFCASSDQPQPQHFGDGTRLSIL.

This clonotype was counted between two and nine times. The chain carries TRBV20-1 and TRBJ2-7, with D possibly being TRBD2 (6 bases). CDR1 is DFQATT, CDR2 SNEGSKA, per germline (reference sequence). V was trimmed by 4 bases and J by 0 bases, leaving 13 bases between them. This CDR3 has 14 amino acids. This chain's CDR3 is CSAMRDPSSYEQYF. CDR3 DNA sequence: TGCAGTGCTATGCGGGACCCGAGCTCCTACGAGCAGTACTTC.

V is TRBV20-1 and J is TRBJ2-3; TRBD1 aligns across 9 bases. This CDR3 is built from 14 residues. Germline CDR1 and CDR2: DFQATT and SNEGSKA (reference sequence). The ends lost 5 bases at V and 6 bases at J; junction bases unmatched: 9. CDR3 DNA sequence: TGCAGTGCTTCCGGGACAGGGTCGTCGGATACGCAGTATTTT. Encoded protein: CSASGTGSSDTQYF.

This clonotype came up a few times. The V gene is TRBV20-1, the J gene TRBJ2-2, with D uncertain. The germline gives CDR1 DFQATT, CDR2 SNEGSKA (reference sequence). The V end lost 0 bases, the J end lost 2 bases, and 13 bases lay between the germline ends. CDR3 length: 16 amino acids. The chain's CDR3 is CSARDQGGLNTGELFF. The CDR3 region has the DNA TGCAGTGCTAGAGATCAAGGCGGTTTAAACACCGGGGAGCTGTTTTTT.

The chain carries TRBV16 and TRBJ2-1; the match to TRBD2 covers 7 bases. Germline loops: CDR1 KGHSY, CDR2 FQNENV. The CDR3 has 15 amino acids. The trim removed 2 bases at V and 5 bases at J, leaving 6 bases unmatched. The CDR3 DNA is TGTGCCAGCAGCCAAGACCCTAGCGGACACAATGAGCAGTTCTTC. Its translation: CASSQDPSGHNEQFF.

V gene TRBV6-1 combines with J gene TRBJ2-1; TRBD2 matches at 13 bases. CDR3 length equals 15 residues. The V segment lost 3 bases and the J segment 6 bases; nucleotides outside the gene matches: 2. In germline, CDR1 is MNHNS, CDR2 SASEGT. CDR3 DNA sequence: TGTGCCAGCAGTGAGGGACTAGCGGGAAGCAATGAGCAGTTCTTC. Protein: CASSEGLAGSNEQFF.

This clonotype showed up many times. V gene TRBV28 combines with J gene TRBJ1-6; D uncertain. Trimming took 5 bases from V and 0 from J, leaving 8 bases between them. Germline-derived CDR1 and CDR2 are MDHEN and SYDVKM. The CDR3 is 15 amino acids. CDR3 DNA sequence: TGTGCCAGCAGTCGCCGTGGCTCCTATAATTCACCCCTCCACTTT. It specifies CASSRRGSYNSPLHF. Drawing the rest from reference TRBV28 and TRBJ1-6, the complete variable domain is DVKVTQSSRYLVKRTGEKVFLECVQDMDHENMFWYRQDPGLGLRLIYFSYDVKMKEKGDIPEGYSVSREKKERFSLILESASTNQTSMYLCASSRRGSYNSPLHFGNGTRLTVT.

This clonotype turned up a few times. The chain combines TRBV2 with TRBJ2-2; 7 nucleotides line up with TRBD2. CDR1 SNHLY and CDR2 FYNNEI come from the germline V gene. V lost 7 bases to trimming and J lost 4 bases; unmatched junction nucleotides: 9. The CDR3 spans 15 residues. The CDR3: CASKSGTTLTGELFF. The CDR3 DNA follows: TGTGCCAGCAAATCCGGGACTACACTCACCGGGGAGCTGTTTTTT.

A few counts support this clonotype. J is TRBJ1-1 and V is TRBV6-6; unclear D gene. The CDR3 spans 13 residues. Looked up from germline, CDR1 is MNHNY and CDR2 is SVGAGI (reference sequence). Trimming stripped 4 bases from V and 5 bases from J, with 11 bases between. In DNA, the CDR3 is TGTGCCAGCAGTTCCTCCGGGGTTACTGAAGCTTTCTTT. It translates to CASSSSGVTEAFF.